This T cell receptor beta chain was captured in a study of cytomegalovirus exposure and HLA in healthy donors. Study at large: Just over 80% of 350 to 400 genotyped donors fell in the Caucasian-associated ancestry cluster. Study-level findings and limits: Later analysis identified a missense DCLRE1C variant that was linked to TCR beta V- and J-gene trimming. Follow-up analysis found HLA locus-dependent TCR association rates, highest for DRB1 and lowest for HLA-C.

Concerning this clone itself: Its antigen is currently unknown.

Germline CDR1 reads SGHDT; CDR2 reads YYEEEE. The V gene end was trimmed by 4 bases and the J gene end by 5 bases; junction bases not matched to a gene: 8. The CDR3 loop spans 14 amino acids. The PCR made use of 60 Vbeta and 13 Jbeta primers. Repertoires were generated with immunoSEQ multiplex PCR, while TCRdb's copy carries only in-frame clones and drops some. This sample's clone table lists tens of thousands of clones. This rearrangement joins TRBV5-6 to TRBJ1-2; 7 nucleotides line up with TRBD1. The TCR sequence derives from a woman in her forties in good health and CMV-seropositive. Sequenced input: PBMCs. The CDR3 is CASSPGQNSYGYTF. In DNA form, the CDR3 reads TGTGCCAGCAGCCCGGGACAGAACTCTTATGGCTACACCTTC.